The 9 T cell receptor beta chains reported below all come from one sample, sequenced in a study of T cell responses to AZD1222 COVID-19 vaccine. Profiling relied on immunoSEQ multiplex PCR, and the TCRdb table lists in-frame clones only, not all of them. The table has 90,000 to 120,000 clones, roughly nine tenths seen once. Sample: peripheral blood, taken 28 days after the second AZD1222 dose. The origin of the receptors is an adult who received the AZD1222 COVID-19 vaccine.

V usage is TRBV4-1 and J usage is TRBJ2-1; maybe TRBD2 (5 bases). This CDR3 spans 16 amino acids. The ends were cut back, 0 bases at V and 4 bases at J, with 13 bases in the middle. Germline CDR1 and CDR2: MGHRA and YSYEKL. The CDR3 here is CASSQDGGEGYNEQFF. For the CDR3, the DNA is TGCGCCAGCAGCCAAGATGGAGGCGAGGGATACAATGAGCAGTTCTTC.

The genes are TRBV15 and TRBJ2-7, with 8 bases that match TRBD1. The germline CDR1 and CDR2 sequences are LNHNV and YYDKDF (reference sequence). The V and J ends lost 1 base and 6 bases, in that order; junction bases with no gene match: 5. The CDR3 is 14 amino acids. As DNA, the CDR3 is TGTGCCACCAGCAGAGCCGTACAGGGGGTCGAGCAGTACTTC. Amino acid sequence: CATSRAVQGVEQYF. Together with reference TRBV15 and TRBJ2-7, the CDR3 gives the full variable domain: DAMVIQNPRYQVTQFGKPVTLSCSQTLNHNVMYWYQQKSSQAPKLLFHYYDKDFNNEADTPDNFQSRRPNTSFCFLDIRSPGLGDTAMYLCATSRAVQGVEQYFGPGTRLTVT.

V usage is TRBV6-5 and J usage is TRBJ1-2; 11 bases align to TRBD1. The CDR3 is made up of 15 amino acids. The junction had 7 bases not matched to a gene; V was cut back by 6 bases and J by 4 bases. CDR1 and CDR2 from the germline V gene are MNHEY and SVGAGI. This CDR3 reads CASSRTGGHSYGYTF. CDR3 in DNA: TGTGCCAGCAGCCGGACAGGGGGCCATAGCTATGGCTACACCTTC.

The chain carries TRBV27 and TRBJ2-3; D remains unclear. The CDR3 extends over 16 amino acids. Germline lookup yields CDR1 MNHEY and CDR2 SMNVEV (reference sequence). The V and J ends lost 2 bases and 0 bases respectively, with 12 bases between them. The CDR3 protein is CASSLRPGSSTDTQYF. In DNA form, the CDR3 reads TGTGCCAGCAGTTTAAGGCCCGGTAGTAGCACAGATACGCAGTATTTT.

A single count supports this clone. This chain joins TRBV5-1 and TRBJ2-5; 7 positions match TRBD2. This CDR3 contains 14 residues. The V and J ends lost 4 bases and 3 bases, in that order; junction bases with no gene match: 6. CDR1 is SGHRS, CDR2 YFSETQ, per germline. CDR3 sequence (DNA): TGCGCCAGCAGCGCCGGGCGGGGGAAAGAGACCCAGTACTTC. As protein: CASSAGRGKETQYF.

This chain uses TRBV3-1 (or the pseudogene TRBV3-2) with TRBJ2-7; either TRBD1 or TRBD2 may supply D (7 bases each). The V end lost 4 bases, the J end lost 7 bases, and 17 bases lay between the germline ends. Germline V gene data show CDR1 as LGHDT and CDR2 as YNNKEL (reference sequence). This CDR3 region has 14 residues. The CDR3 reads CASSPGRGRQEQYF. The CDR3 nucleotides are TGTGCCAGCAGCCCGGGGAGGGGGCGTCAAGAGCAGTACTTC.

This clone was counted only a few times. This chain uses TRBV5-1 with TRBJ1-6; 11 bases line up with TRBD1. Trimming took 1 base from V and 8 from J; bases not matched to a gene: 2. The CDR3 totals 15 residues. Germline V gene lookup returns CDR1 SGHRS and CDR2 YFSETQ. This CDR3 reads CASSLRTGGDSPLHF. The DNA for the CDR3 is TGCGCCAGCAGCTTGAGGACAGGGGGCGATTCACCCCTCCACTTT.

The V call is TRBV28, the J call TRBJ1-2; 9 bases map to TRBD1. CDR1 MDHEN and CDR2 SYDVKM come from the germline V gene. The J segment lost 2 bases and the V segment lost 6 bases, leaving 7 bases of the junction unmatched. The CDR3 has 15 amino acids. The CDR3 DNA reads TGTGCCAGCAGCGCTACGGGACAGGGAAACTATGGCTACACCTTC. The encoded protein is CASSATGQGNYGYTF.

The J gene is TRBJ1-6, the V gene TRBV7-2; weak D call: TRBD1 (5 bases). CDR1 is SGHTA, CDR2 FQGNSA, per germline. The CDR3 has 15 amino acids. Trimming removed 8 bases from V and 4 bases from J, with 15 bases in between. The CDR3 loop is CASAPRALYNSPLHF. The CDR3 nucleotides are TGTGCCAGCGCCCCCAGGGCTCTTTATAATTCACCCCTCCACTTT.